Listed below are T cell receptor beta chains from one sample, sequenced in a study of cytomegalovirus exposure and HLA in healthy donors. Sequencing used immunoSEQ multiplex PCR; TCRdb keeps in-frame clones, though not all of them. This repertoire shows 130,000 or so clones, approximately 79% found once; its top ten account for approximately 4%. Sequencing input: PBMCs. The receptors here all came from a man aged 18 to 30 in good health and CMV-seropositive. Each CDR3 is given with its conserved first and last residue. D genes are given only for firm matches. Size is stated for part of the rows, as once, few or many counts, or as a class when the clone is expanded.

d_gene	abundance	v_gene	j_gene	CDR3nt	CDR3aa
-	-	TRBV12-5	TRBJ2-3	TGTGCTAGTGGTCTCGGACTCAGCACAGATACGCAGTATTTT	CASGLGLSTDTQYF
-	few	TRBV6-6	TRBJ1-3	TGTGCCAGCAGGGACCTCGGGACAGGAAACACCATATATTTT	CASRDLGTGNTIYF
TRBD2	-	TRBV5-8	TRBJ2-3	TGTGCCAGCAGCCTTTTCACTAGCGGGAGTGCAGATACGCAGTATTTT	CASSLFTSGSADTQYF
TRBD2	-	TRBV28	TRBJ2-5	TGTGCCAGCAGTTTAGCTCTAGCGGGAGTAGAGACCCAGTACTTC	CASSLALAGVETQYF
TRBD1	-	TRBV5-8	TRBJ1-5	TGTGCCAGCAGACGGACAGGGACGAACCAGCCCCAGCATTTT	CASRRTGTNQPQHF
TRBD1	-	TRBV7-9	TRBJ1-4	TGTGCCAGCAGCTCTCGGACAGGGGGCGGCTCAAATGAAAAACTGTTTTTT	CASSSRTGGGSNEKLFF
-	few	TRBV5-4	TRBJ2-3	TGTGCCAGCAGCTTCAGATGGAGCACAGATACGCAGTATTTT	CASSFRWSTDTQYF
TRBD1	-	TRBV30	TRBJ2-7	TGTGCCTGGAGACCGACAGGGGTCTACGAGCAGTACTTC	CAWRPTGVYEQYF
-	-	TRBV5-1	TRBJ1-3	TGCGCCAGCAGCTTGGCCCTAGTAGGGGATAGAAACACCATATATTTT	CASSLALVGDRNTIYF
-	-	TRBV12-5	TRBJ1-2	TGTGCTAGTGGTTTGGGGGGGGAGGGCCCTGGAAATGGCTACACCTTC	CASGLGGEGPGNGYTF
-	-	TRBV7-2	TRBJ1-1	TGTGCCAGCAGCTTAGACGGGGGGGGAGCTTTCTTT	CASSLDGGGAFF
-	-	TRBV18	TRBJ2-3	TGTGCCAGCTCACCATTGAGACTCCGCACAGATACGCAGTATTTT	CASSPLRLRTDTQYF